Sequencing of this TCR beta chain was carried out in a study of PD-1 blockade in classical Hodgkin lymphoma. Note on this clone: Its specificity is not known.

Study-wide results and caveats: There was a significant rise in CD4+ TCR diversity by C4D1, with no such rise for CD8+.

This CDR3 comprises 12 residues. J was trimmed by 6 bases and V by 3 bases; bases with no gene match: 5. CDR1 is GTSNPN, CDR2 SVGIG, per germline (reference sequence). Each of the patients experienced relapse following autologous stem cell transplantation, and their brentuximab vedotin exposure differed. Here immunoSEQ multiplex PCR was the method, and the copy in TCRdb shows in-frame clones only, minus some. The sample yields 20,000 to 25,000 clones, 77% seen once. The clonotype comes from a human donor with classical Hodgkin lymphoma. Here the sequenced sample was peripheral blood mononuclear cells (PBMCs), taken before the second cycle of nivolumab. This sequence joins TRBV30 and TRBJ2-7; 7 bases align to TRBD1. As DNA, the CDR3 is TGTGCCTGGAGAAAACAGGGGCTCGAGCAGTACTTC. Translated, it gives CAWRKQGLEQYF.